A single sample gave rise to the 8 T cell receptor beta chains below, sequenced in a study of cytomegalovirus exposure and HLA in healthy donors. The PCR employed 60 Vbeta primers together with 13 Jbeta primers. Generated by immunoSEQ multiplex PCR, the TCRdb table keeps only in-frame clones and is missing some. The sample shows some 110,000 clones, approximately 74% of them seen only once. Sequencing was performed on PBMCs. The receptors here all came from a woman between 45 and 60 years old in good health and CMV-seropositive.

This clone was recorded a few times. As DNA, the CDR3 is TGTGCCAGCAGCCCCGGGACAGGGAACAATGAGCAGTTCTTC. Amino acids: CASSPGTGNNEQFF. V is TRBV7-6 and J is TRBJ2-1, with TRBD1 matching over 9 bases. The J segment lost 5 bases and the V segment lost 5 bases, leaving 4 bases of the junction unmatched. The germline V gene has CDR1 SGHVS and CDR2 FNYEAQ. This CDR3 is 14 amino acids long.

The chain is built from TRBV28 and TRBJ1-1, with 8 bases aligning to TRBD1. J lost 4 bases, V lost 5 bases, and 18 bases had no gene match. Per the germline V gene, CDR1 is MDHEN and CDR2 is SYDVKM. The CDR3 spans 18 residues. The CDR3 DNA reads as TGTGCCAGCAGTCCATACGACAGGGGTGTTGCCGCGGGCACTGAAGCTTTCTTT. It yields the protein CASSPYDRGVAAGTEAFF.

J is TRBJ1-1 and V is TRBV5-1; 8 bases are a match to TRBD1. This CDR3 comprises 16 residues. With 2 bases clipped from V and 3 bases from J, the junction kept 9 bases outside the gene matches. Germline V gene sequence: CDR1 SGHRS, CDR2 YFSETQ. Here the CDR3 DNA reads TGCGCCAGCAGCTTAATGCAGGGGGCTGGTGACACTGAAGCTTTCTTT. It encodes CASSLMQGAGDTEAFF. Together with reference TRBV5-1 and TRBJ1-1, the CDR3 gives the full variable domain: KAGVTQTPRYLIKTRGQQVTLSCSPISGHRSVSWYQQTPGQGLQFLFEYFSETQRNKGNFPGRFSGRQFSNSRSEMNVSTLELGDSALYLCASSLMQGAGDTEAFFGQGTRLTVV.

This clone appeared once. V usage is TRBV2 and J usage is TRBJ2-7; perhaps TRBD1 as D (5 bases). The germline V gene encodes CDR1 SNHLY and CDR2 FYNNEI. The V gene lost 4 bases and the J gene lost 3 bases, with 10 bases spanning the gap. CDR3 length: 13 amino acids. In nucleotides, the CDR3 is TGTGCCAGCAGTGTTCGACAGCTCTACGAGCAGTACTTC. It yields the protein CASSVRQLYEQYF. Combining the CDR3 with reference TRBV2 and TRBJ2-7 gives the whole variable domain EPEVTQTPSHQVTQMGQEVILRCVPISNHLYFYWYRQILGQKVEFLVSFYNNEISEKSEIFDDQFSVERPDGSNFTLKIRSTKLEDSAMYFCASSVRQLYEQYFGPGTRLTVT.

V is TRBV28 and J is TRBJ2-7, with unresolved D. CDR1 is MDHEN and CDR2 is SYDVKM in the germline V gene. Trimming stripped 1 base from V and 2 bases from J, with 3 bases between. This CDR3 has 12 residues. CDR3: CASSLYTYEQYF. CDR3 DNA sequence: TGTGCCAGCAGTTTATATACCTACGAGCAGTACTTC.

This rearrangement joins TRBV4-2 to TRBJ2-2, with 7 positions matching TRBD2. Germline V lookup: CDR1 LGHNA, CDR2 YNFKEQ. The CDR3 loop spans 16 amino acids. Germline trimming cut 3 bases from V and 6 bases from J; bases unmatched to any gene: 10. In nucleotides, the CDR3 is TGTGCCAGCAGCCAGAATACGGGGGGAATCTCCGGGGAGCTGTTTTTT. This codes for CASSQNTGGISGELFF.

The chain has TRBV27 and TRBJ1-5, with 8 bases aligning to TRBD1. The CDR3 is 14 amino acids. The V and J ends lost 5 bases and 7 bases, in that order; junction bases with no gene match: 7. Germline V lookup: CDR1 MNHEY, CDR2 SMNVEV (reference sequence). This CDR3 reads CASSPLQGAQPQHF. The CDR3 bases are TGTGCCAGCAGTCCCCTTCAGGGGGCCCAGCCCCAGCATTTT.

V gene TRBV30 combines with J gene TRBJ1-5; TRBD1 is a possible D gene (5 bases). The CDR3 length is 13 residues. The germline gives CDR1 GTSNPN, CDR2 SVGIG (reference sequence). CDR3 loop: CALGTGGNQPQHF. In DNA, the CDR3 is TGTGCTTTGGGAACAGGAGGGAATCAGCCCCAGCATTTT.